A selection of T cell receptor beta chains follows, all from one sample in a study of blood T cells in healthy people across ages. TCRdb re-called the 5' RACE reads through MiXCR, storing one row per CDR3 protein. The sample holds some 1.5 million distinct CDR3 sequences; 25% to 30% are singletons and the top ten take roughly 8%. Sequenced input: blood. These receptors came from a woman in her 30s in good health. Each CDR3 is given with its conserved first and last residue. D genes are given only for firm matches. Clone size is not always given. Where it is, it says once, few, many or a class for expanded clones.

>TRBJ1-4|NA|TRBV5-1|NA
CASSRRDINEKLFF
TGCGCCAGCAGCCGACGGGACATTAATGAAAAACTGTTTTTT
>TRBJ2-4|NA|TRBV10-1|NA
CASSESPGAKNIQYF
TGCGCCAGCAGTGAGTCACCGGGAGCCAAAAACATTCAGTACTTC
>TRBJ2-7|TRBD2|TRBV5-1|NA
CASSPLAGVNEQYF
TGCGCCAGCAGCCCACTAGCGGGGGTAAACGAGCAGTACTTC
>TRBJ2-3|TRBD2|TRBV11-1|few
CASSLEGLAGGFTDTQYF
TGTGCCAGCAGCTTAGAGGGACTAGCGGGGGGATTCACAGATACGCAGTATTTT
>TRBJ2-7|NA|TRBV28|NA
CASTEPRPPYEQYF
TGTGCCAGCACCGAACCTAGACCCCCCTACGAGCAGTACTTC
>TRBJ1-2|NA|TRBV28|many
CASKSGSSYGYTF
TGTGCCAGCAAGTCCGGCAGCTCCTATGGCTACACCTTC
>TRBJ2-4|TRBD1|TRBV29-1|NA
CSVTGGATKNIQYF
TGCAGCGTCACAGGGGGCGCGACCAAAAACATTCAGTACTTC
>TRBJ2-3|NA|TRBV6-2/TRBV6-3|NA
CASSPLPDSRVFTDTQYF
TGTGCCAGCAGTCCACTCCCCGACAGTCGGGTTTTCACAGATACGCAGTATTTT
>TRBJ2-7|NA|TRBV7-2|NA
CASSSGTERYEQYF
TGTGCCAGCAGCTCCGGGACCGAACGCTACGAGCAGTACTTC
>TRBJ2-7|NA|TRBV6-5|few
CASAWGYEQYF
TGTGCCAGCGCCTGGGGGTACGAGCAGTACTTC
>TRBJ1-1|NA|TRBV14|NA
CASSPLIEAFF
TGTGCCAGCAGCCCCCTTATTGAAGCTTTCTTT
>TRBJ1-2|NA|TRBV7-2|few
CASSPRGGEQTIGTF
TGTGCCAGCAGCCCTAGGGGCGGGGAACAGACGATTGGCACCTTC
>TRBJ2-1|TRBD1|TRBV2|NA
CASSDYRDRSYNEQFF
TGTGCCAGCAGTGATTATAGGGACAGAAGTTACAATGAGCAGTTCTTC
>TRBJ1-5|NA|TRBV7-2|many
CASSRDLNQPQHF
TGTGCCAGCAGCCGGGACCTCAATCAGCCCCAGCATTTT
>TRBJ1-2|NA|TRBV28|many
CAAGQKNYGYTF
TGTGCCGCCGGCCAGAAGAACTATGGCTACACCTTC
>TRBJ2-6|NA|TRBV10-3|NA
CAIGARGARSSDSGANVLTF
TGTGCCATCGGGGCCCGGGGGGCTCGTAGTAGTGACTCTGGGGCCAACGTCCTGACTTTC
>TRBJ2-6|NA|TRBV29-1|NA
CSVALTGGANVLTF
TGCAGCGTGGCCCTGACGGGGGGGGCCAACGTCCTGACTTTC
>TRBJ1-2|NA|TRBV5-1|many
CASREDNYGYTF
TGCGCCAGCAGAGAGGATAACTATGGCTACACCTTC
>TRBJ2-1|TRBD2|TRBV7-2|few
CASLPGGVTYNEQFF
TGTGCCAGCCTCCCGGGGGGGGTCACCTACAATGAGCAGTTCTTC
>TRBJ2-1|NA|TRBV12-3/TRBV12-4|few
CASSSKAGFSSPNEQFF
TGTGCCAGCAGTTCAAAAGCAGGGTTTTCATCCCCCAATGAGCAGTTCTTC
>TRBJ1-1|NA|TRBV29-1|NA
CSTLHRVPPEAFF
TGCAGCACTCTTCACAGGGTACCCCCTGAAGCTTTCTTT
>TRBJ1-5|TRBD1|TRBV6-6|NA
CASRAQGARSNQPQHF
TGTGCCAGCAGGGCACAGGGGGCGCGAAGCAATCAGCCCCAGCATTTT
>TRBJ2-7|TRBD2|TRBV27|NA
CASSFGLTGGPTEQYF
TGTGCCAGCAGTTTTGGGCTAACGGGAGGGCCTACTGAGCAGTACTTC
>TRBJ2-5|TRBD2|TRBV7-2|NA
CASSSRTSGRVNEQYF
TGTGCCAGCAGCTCTCGGACTAGCGGGAGGGTCAATGAGCAGTACTTC
>TRBJ1-3|NA|TRBV2|NA
CASSPAGGNTIYF
TGTGCCAGCAGCCCGGCAGGGGGAAACACCATATATTTT
>TRBJ1-1|NA|TRBV6-5|NA
CASRPRHRVTEAFF
TGTGCCAGCAGACCGAGACACAGGGTCACTGAAGCTTTCTTT
>TRBJ2-3|TRBD2|TRBV3-1|NA
CASSRGTSAPDTQYF
TGTGCCAGCAGCCGCGGGACTAGCGCCCCAGATACGCAGTATTTT
>TRBJ2-1|NA|TRBV6-6|many
CASSRTERNEQFF
TGTGCCAGCAGCCGGACAGAACGAAATGAGCAGTTCTTC
>TRBJ2-5|NA|TRBV20-1|few
CSARDLYSARETQYF
TGCAGTGCTAGAGATCTTTACTCCGCTCGTGAGACCCAGTACTTC
>TRBJ2-5|TRBD2|TRBV6-1|few
CASSANSGGGPETQYF
TGTGCCAGCAGTGCAAATAGCGGGGGGGGCCCAGAGACCCAGTACTTC
>TRBJ1-4|NA|TRBV10-2|few
CASRDDRIDEKLFF
TGCGCCAGCAGAGATGACAGGATAGATGAAAAACTGTTTTTT
>TRBJ2-7|NA|TRBV5-1|many
CASSLGLGPTEQYF
TGCGCCAGCAGCCTCGGTCTGGGTCCTACCGAGCAGTACTTC
>TRBJ2-3|TRBD2|TRBV9|NA
CASSSVAGKTDTQYF
TGTGCCAGCAGCTCCGTAGCGGGGAAAACAGATACGCAGTATTTT
>TRBJ2-7|NA|TRBV6-6|NA
CASSWGNGRPEQYF
TGTGCCAGCAGTTGGGGTAACGGGAGACCCGAGCAGTACTTC
>TRBJ2-5|NA|TRBV5-1|few
CASSSEAGETQYF
TGCGCCAGCAGCTCAGAAGCGGGAGAGACCCAGTACTTC
>TRBJ2-7|TRBD1|TRBV27|once
CASRRLGGSYEQCF
TGTGCCAGCAGACGCCTAGGGGGCAGCTACGAGCAGTGCTTC
>TRBJ2-1|TRBD1|TRBV20-1|NA
CSASLRWGEGGTGGNEQFF
TGCAGTGCTAGTTTGAGGTGGGGTGAGGGCGGGACAGGGGGCAACGAGCAGTTCTTC
>TRBJ2-1|NA|TRBV21-1|NA
CASSSWAGTGDSNEQFF
TGTGCCAGCAGCTCCTGGGCGGGGACAGGAGATTCCAATGAGCAGTTCTTC
>TRBJ2-7|TRBD2|TRBV2|NA
CASSEAGGRDYEQYF
TGTGCCAGCAGTGAAGCTGGCGGGAGGGATTACGAGCAGTACTTC
>TRBJ2-7|NA|TRBV10-3|NA
CAISDIGGVKGSYEQYF
TGTGCCATCAGTGATATCGGGGGTGTTAAGGGCTCCTACGAGCAGTACTTC
>TRBJ2-1|TRBD2|TRBV29-1|many
CSVEPLAGAYNEQFF
TGCAGCGTTGAACCGCTAGCGGGAGCCTACAATGAGCAGTTCTTC
>TRBJ2-3|NA|TRBV11-2|NA
CASSLRLAFTDTQYF
TGTGCCAGCAGCCTACGGTTAGCCTTCACAGATACGCAGTATTTT
>TRBJ2-7|TRBD1|TRBV6-6|few
CASSYATGGHSSYEQYF
TGTGCCAGCAGTTACGCGACAGGGGGCCACTCCTCCTACGAGCAGTACTTC
>TRBJ2-1|NA|TRBV28|NA
CASRINLIEQVF
TGTGCCAGCAGGATAAATCTTATTGAGCAGGTCTTC
>TRBJ2-1|NA|TRBV7-9|few
CASSSQPSSYNEQFF
TGTGCCAGCAGCTCCCAACCTAGCTCCTACAATGAGCAGTTCTTC
>TRBJ2-7|TRBD1|TRBV2|NA
CASSRLRDRGLGQYF
TGTGCCAGCAGCCGCCTCCGGGACAGGGGGCTCGGGCAGTACTTC
>TRBJ1-2|NA|TRBV12-3/TRBV12-4|few
CASTSLIANYGYTF
TGTGCCAGCACTTCATTGATCGCTAACTACGGCTACACCTTC
>TRBJ2-1|NA|TRBV6-6|many
CASSRDGDYNEQFF
TGTGCCAGCAGCCGGGACGGTGACTACAATGAGCAGTTCTTC
>TRBJ2-5|NA|TRBV7-2|many
CASSRRETQYF
TGTGCCAGCAGCCGGAGGGAGACCCAGTACTTC
>TRBJ1-4|NA|TRBV15|NA
CATSRDRQSLNEKLFF
TGTGCCACCAGCAGAGATCGACAGAGCCTCAATGAAAAACTGTTTTTT
>TRBJ2-3|NA|TRBV4-2|few
CASSQETGRDTQYF
TGTGCCAGCAGCCAAGAAACCGGTAGAGATACGCAGTATTTT
>TRBJ1-4|NA|TRBV15|few
CATSSPGTSMPNEKLFF
TGTGCCACCAGCAGTCCCGGGACAAGCATGCCTAATGAAAAACTGTTTTTT
>TRBJ1-4|NA|TRBV19|NA
CATRPSQYEKLFF
TGTGCCACCCGCCCCAGTCAATATGAAAAACTGTTTTTT
>TRBJ2-1|NA|TRBV6-4|NA
CASSDRGTEQFF
TGTGCCAGCAGTGACCGGGGTACTGAGCAGTTCTTC
>TRBJ1-5|TRBD1|TRBV7-2|NA
CASSLGGTGGLRTQHF
TGTGCCAGCAGCTTAGGGGGGACAGGGGGTTTGCGGACCCAGCATTTT
>TRBJ2-7|NA|TRBV5-1|NA
CASSPLRTPREQYF
TGCGCCAGCAGCCCTCTTAGGACTCCGAGGGAGCAGTACTTC
>TRBJ2-2|TRBD2|TRBV15|NA
CATSGKGLAGGRTGELFF
TGTGCCACCAGCGGGAAGGGACTAGCGGGAGGAAGGACCGGGGAGCTGTTTTTT
>TRBJ2-3|NA|TRBV14|NA
CASSPTGEGDTQYF
TGTGCCAGCAGCCCGACAGGGGAGGGAGATACGCAGTATTTT